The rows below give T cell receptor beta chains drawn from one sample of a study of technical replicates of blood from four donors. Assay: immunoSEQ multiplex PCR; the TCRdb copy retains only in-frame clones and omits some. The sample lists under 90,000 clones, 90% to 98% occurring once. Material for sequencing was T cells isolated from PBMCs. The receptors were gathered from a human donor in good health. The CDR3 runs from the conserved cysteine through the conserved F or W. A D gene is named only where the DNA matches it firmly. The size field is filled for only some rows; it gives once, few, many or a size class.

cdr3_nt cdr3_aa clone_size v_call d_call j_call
TGCGCCAGCAGCTTGGGCCCCGGGAGGAGCTACGAGCAGTACTTC CASSLGPGRSYEQYF NA TRBV5-1 TRBD2 TRBJ2-7
TGTGCCAGCAGTGGACAGGGGGCCTACAATGAGCAGTTCTTC CASSGQGAYNEQFF NA TRBV9 TRBD1 TRBJ2-1
TGTGCCAGCAGCCTACGGGGTGGGGAAAAACTGTTTTTT CASSLRGGEKLFF NA TRBV7-8 NA TRBJ1-4
TGCGCCAGCAGCCAACTCCAGGGCGGCAATCAGCCCCAGCATTTT CASSQLQGGNQPQHF once TRBV4-1 NA TRBJ1-5
TGTGCCAGCATGACAGGAGGTTCTGAAGCTTTCTTT CASMTGGSEAFF NA TRBV5-6 NA TRBJ1-1
TGTGCCAGCAGCTCGACTAGCGGGGGGTCACATGGGTTGGTCTATTTT CASSSTSGGSHGLVYF NA TRBV5-6 TRBD2 TRBJ2-3
TGTGCCAGCAGCCCCCGACGAGCGGGAGCAAAGACCCAGTACTTC CASSPRRAGAKTQYF NA TRBV11-1 TRBD2 TRBJ2-5
TGCGCCAGCAGCTTGGCCGGTTCAGGGGAAGAGACCCAGTACTTC CASSLAGSGEETQYF NA TRBV5-1 NA TRBJ2-5
TGTGCCAGCAGCCAAGCGGCGGGACAGGGGTCCTACGAGCAGTACTTC CASSQAAGQGSYEQYF NA TRBV4-2 TRBD1 TRBJ2-7
TGTGCTAGTGGTTTGGTAACTCTGCCGAGCTCCTACAATGAGCAGTTCTTC CASGLVTLPSSYNEQFF NA TRBV12-5 NA TRBJ2-1
TGTGCCAGCAGTAAAAGAGGGGGGGACGGCTACACCTTC CASSKRGGDGYTF NA TRBV2 NA TRBJ1-2
TGTGCCAGCAGAGGACTAGCGGAGCAGCAGTTCTTC CASRGLAEQQFF NA TRBV2 TRBD2 TRBJ2-1
TGTGCCAGCAGCGGGGGGACGGAGGGAAACACCATATATTTT CASSGGTEGNTIYF once TRBV7-3 NA TRBJ1-3
TGTGCCAGCAGTTTATCGACAGGGGGCTTTGAAGCTTTCTTT CASSLSTGGFEAFF NA TRBV27 TRBD1 TRBJ1-1
TGTGCCAGCAGCTTAGAATCCGGGGGGAGCTCCTACGAGCAGTACTTC CASSLESGGSSYEQYF NA TRBV11-2 TRBD2 TRBJ2-7
TGTGCCAGCAGCCTCTTTGGACTAGCGGCCGAAACAGATACGCAGTATTTT CASSLFGLAAETDTQYF NA TRBV7-8 TRBD2 TRBJ2-3
TGTGCCAGCAGTACCCTACGGGGGGGGGATGAGCAGTTCTTC CASSTLRGGDEQFF NA TRBV28 TRBD2 TRBJ2-1
TGCGCCAGCAGCTGGATAGCCAACTACGAGCAGTACTTC CASSWIANYEQYF NA TRBV5-1 NA TRBJ2-7
TGTGCCAGCAGTTTACTAGGGGGCACTGAAGCTTTCTTT CASSLLGGTEAFF NA TRBV27 NA TRBJ1-1
TGTGCCAGTAGTCCGAGGACAGGCGAAGCTTTCTTT CASSPRTGEAFF NA TRBV19 TRBD1 TRBJ1-1
TGTGCCAGCAGTTTAAAGCTTCTGGGGGCGGGTGAAGCTTTCTTT CASSLKLLGAGEAFF NA TRBV27 NA TRBJ1-1
TGTGCCAGCAGTGCCCTTACGGTTGCCGGGGAGCTGTTTTTT CASSALTVAGELFF NA TRBV2 NA TRBJ2-2
TGTGCCTGGATGCGGGGACAGGGAGGGACCCAGTACTTC CAWMRGQGGTQYF NA TRBV30 TRBD1 TRBJ2-5
TGTGCCAGCAGTGATCTGGGGGCGAATAATTCACCCCTCCACTTT CASSDLGANNSPLHF NA TRBV2 NA TRBJ1-6
TGCGCCAGCAGCTTGGCCGTGGGAGCCGGAAACACCATATATTTT CASSLAVGAGNTIYF NA TRBV5-1 NA TRBJ1-3
TGTGCCACTAGGGACAGGATCTCAGATACGCAGTATTTT CATRDRISDTQYF NA TRBV18 TRBD1 TRBJ2-3
TGTGCCAGCAGCAAAGGTAAACTAGCGGGGGGGTCCACAGATACGCAGTATTTT CASSKGKLAGGSTDTQYF NA TRBV21-1 NA TRBJ2-3
TGTGCCAGCAGTCCGGGACTCCCTAACCACAATGAGCAGTTCTTC CASSPGLPNHNEQFF NA TRBV6-5 NA TRBJ2-1
TGTGCCATCGGGACTAGCGGCACCGGGGAGCTGTTTTTT CAIGTSGTGELFF NA TRBV19 TRBD2 TRBJ2-2
TGTGCCAGCAGCAACATTCCCGGGACAGGGGGAAATCAGCCCCAGCATTTT CASSNIPGTGGNQPQHF NA TRBV27 TRBD1 TRBJ1-5
TGTGCCAGCATAAAAAACATGCGGGGGGCGGATGGCTACACCTTC CASIKNMRGADGYTF NA TRBV6-5 NA TRBJ1-2
TGCAGCGTTGAGTTACGGAGCTCCTACGAGCAGTACTTC CSVELRSSYEQYF NA TRBV29-1 NA TRBJ2-7
TGCAGCGTCTCGGGAGAGCAGTTCTTC CSVSGEQFF NA TRBV29-1 NA TRBJ2-1
TGCAGCGTTAAAAACCTCGGTCGCAATCAGCCCCAGCATTTT CSVKNLGRNQPQHF NA TRBV29-1 NA TRBJ1-5
TGTGCCAGCACCTCCACCGGGACAGGGTTAAGGGAGCAGTTCTTC CASTSTGTGLREQFF NA TRBV6-1 TRBD1 TRBJ2-1
TGCGCCAGCAGCTTGGACAGGCCCGGGGAGCTGTTTTTT CASSLDRPGELFF NA TRBV5-1 NA TRBJ2-2
TGTGCCAGCAGTTGGGCATCTGGGGAGCAGTTCTTC CASSWASGEQFF NA TRBV6-5 NA TRBJ2-1
TGTGCCAGCAGCTTAGACGCCAGCCCTAACAGGCTCCAGCATTTT CASSLDASPNRLQHF NA TRBV5-4 NA TRBJ1-5
TGTGCCTGGAGCCTAGCGGGGGGGCCAGATACGCAGTATTTT CAWSLAGGPDTQYF NA TRBV30 TRBD2 TRBJ2-3
TGCAGCGTTGTTGGGGCAGGCAACTACGAGCAGTACTTC CSVVGAGNYEQYF NA TRBV29-1 NA TRBJ2-7
TGTGCCAGCAGCTTAGCACGGTCGTTTGATACGCAGTATTTT CASSLARSFDTQYF NA TRBV7-9 NA TRBJ2-3
TGTGCCACCAACCCCAGCGGCACTGAAGCTTTCTTT CATNPSGTEAFF few TRBV5-4 NA TRBJ1-1
TGTGCCAGCAGCTTGGGGGCCGGGGGGTTGAGCTCCTACGAGCAGTACTTC CASSLGAGGLSSYEQYF NA TRBV5-6 TRBD2 TRBJ2-7
TGTGCCAGCAGTTACTCCATCTCTGGGGCCAACGTCCTGACTTTC CASSYSISGANVLTF once TRBV6-5 NA TRBJ2-6
TGCGCCAGCGGCCAAGGCTTGGGACAGGCCTACGAGCAGTACTTC CASGQGLGQAYEQYF NA TRBV5-1 TRBD1 TRBJ2-7
TGCAGCGGGGACAGGCAAGAGACCCAGTACTTC CSGDRQETQYF NA TRBV29-1 TRBD1 TRBJ2-5
TGTGCCAGCGGGACAGGGGCGACCCCAGATCAGCCCCAGCATTTT CASGTGATPDQPQHF NA TRBV2 TRBD1 TRBJ1-5
TGTGCCAGCAGCCCGAGTAGCGGGGGGCCCACCGGGGAGCTGTTTTTT CASSPSSGGPTGELFF NA TRBV9 TRBD2 TRBJ2-2
TGTGCCAGCCCCCCCCAGGAAAGCCAGAACACTGAAGCTTTCTTT CASPPQESQNTEAFF NA TRBV7-9 NA TRBJ1-1
TGTGCCTGGTGGGGGGTAGGGCAGACTAGCACAGATACGCAGTATTTT CAWWGVGQTSTDTQYF NA TRBV30 NA TRBJ2-3
TGTGCCAGCACGCCTCGGCAGGGGGCGAGCACTGAAGCTTTCTTT CASTPRQGASTEAFF NA TRBV7-9 TRBD1 TRBJ1-1
TGTGCCAGCAGTGCCCAGGGTTTGGGCAATCAGCCCCAGCATTTT CASSAQGLGNQPQHF NA TRBV28 NA TRBJ1-5
TGTGCCAGCAGTACATACAGGGGCCGTACTGAAGCTTTCTTT CASSTYRGRTEAFF NA TRBV6-1 TRBD1 TRBJ1-1
TGTGCCAGCAGCTTAAGTTTTCGGGAGATTAACTATGGCTACACCTTC CASSLSFREINYGYTF NA TRBV11-2 NA TRBJ1-2
TGTGCCACGCGACTAGCGGGAAGTTACAATGAGCAGTTCTTC CATRLAGSYNEQFF NA TRBV10-3 TRBD2 TRBJ2-1